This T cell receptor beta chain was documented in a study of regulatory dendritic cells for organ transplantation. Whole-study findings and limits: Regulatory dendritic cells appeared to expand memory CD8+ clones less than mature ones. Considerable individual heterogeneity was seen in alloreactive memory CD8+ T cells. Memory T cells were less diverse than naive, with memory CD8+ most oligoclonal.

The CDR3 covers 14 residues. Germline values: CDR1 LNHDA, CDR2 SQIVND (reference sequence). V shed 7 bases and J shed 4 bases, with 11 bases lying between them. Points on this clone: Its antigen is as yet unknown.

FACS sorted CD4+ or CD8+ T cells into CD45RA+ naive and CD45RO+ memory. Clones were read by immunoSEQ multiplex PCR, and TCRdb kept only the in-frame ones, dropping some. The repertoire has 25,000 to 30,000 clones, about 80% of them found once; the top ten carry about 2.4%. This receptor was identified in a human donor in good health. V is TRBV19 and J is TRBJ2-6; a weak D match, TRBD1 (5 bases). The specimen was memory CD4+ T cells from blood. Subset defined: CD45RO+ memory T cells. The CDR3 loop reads CASTTGSGANVLTF. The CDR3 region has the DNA TGTGCCAGTACAACAGGTAGCGGGGCCAACGTCCTGACTTTC. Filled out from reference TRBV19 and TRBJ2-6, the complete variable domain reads DGGITQSPKYLFRKEGQNVTLSCEQNLNHDAMYWYRQDPGQGLRLIYYSQIVNDFQKGDIAEGYSVSREKKESFPLTVTSAQKNPTAFYLCASTTGSGANVLTFGAGSRLTVL.